The sequence of this TCR beta chain was determined in a study of cytomegalovirus exposure and HLA in healthy donors. The CDR3 is 14 residues long. V dropped 0 bases and J dropped 6 bases, with 9 bases sitting between them. The germline gives CDR1 MNHEY, CDR2 SVGAGI. With 60 Vbeta and 13 Jbeta primers, the PCR was carried out. TCRdb keeps only in-frame clones here, not all; method: immunoSEQ multiplex PCR. The sample consists of about 110,000 clones, around 75% of them appearing once. Source material: PBMCs. The J gene is TRBJ1-5, the V gene TRBV6-5, with TRBD1 as a possible D gene (5 bases). This sequence was found in a young woman in good health and CMV-seronegative. The CDR3, as DNA: TGTGCCAGCAGTTACTCGGGGGAGGTTCAGCCCCAGCATTTT. This codes for CASSYSGEVQPQHF.